Listed below are T cell receptor beta chains from one sample, sequenced in a study of shared clonotypes between healthy human individuals. Clones were read by immunoSEQ multiplex PCR, and TCRdb kept only the in-frame ones, dropping some. Of 660,000 or so clones in the sample, 96% were seen once. Material for sequencing was naive CD8+ T cells sorted from blood. The source of these receptors is a woman between 25 and 40 years old in good health. Each CDR3 is given with its conserved first and last residue. The D gene is left open where the match is weak. For some rows the clone size is stated as once, few or many, or as a class when expanded; others skip it.

j_call | v_call | clone_size | d_call | cdr3_aa | cdr3_nt
TRBJ2-5 | TRBV28 | NA | TRBD1 | CASSSNSGAGGRDQYF | TGTGCCAGCAGTTCGAATTCTGGGGCAGGGGGCCGTGACCAGTACTTC
TRBJ2-1 | TRBV7-6 | NA | TRBD2 | CASSFGGGNEQFF | TGTGCCAGCAGCTTTGGCGGGGGCAATGAGCAGTTCTTC
TRBJ2-7 | TRBV5-6 | once | NA | CASSNRDLRHEQYF | TGTGCCAGCAGCAACAGGGACCTGAGGCACGAGCAGTACTTC
TRBJ1-2 | TRBV11-2 | NA | NA | CASSQWKGSHGYTF | TGTGCCAGCAGCCAATGGAAGGGTTCTCATGGCTACACCTTC
TRBJ1-5 | TRBV28 | NA | TRBD1 | CASSLMGTGGYQPQHF | TGTGCCAGCAGTTTAATGGGGACAGGGGGATATCAGCCCCAGCATTTT
TRBJ2-7 | TRBV29-1 | NA | NA | CSVEDHKDSYEQYF | TGCAGCGTTGAAGATCATAAGGACTCGTACGAGCAGTACTTC
TRBJ2-7 | TRBV5-1 | NA | TRBD1 | CASSWDFTGQGANEQYF | TGCGCCAGCAGCTGGGATTTTACGGGACAGGGAGCAAACGAGCAGTACTTC
TRBJ2-7 | TRBV27 | NA | TRBD1 | CASRDRGDYEQYF | TGTGCCAGCAGAGACAGGGGGGACTACGAGCAGTACTTC
TRBJ1-3 | TRBV6-5 | NA | NA | CASSYGTPSSGNTIYF | TGTGCCAGCAGTTACGGGACACCCAGCTCTGGAAACACCATATATTTT
TRBJ1-1 | TRBV27 | NA | NA | CASSSSPNTEAFF | TGTGCCAGCAGTTCCAGCCCGAACACTGAAGCTTTCTTT
TRBJ2-1 | TRBV9 | NA | NA | CASSVANEQFF | TGTGCCAGCAGCGTAGCTAATGAGCAGTTCTTC
TRBJ1-1 | TRBV28 | NA | TRBD1 | CASSLPLDRENTEAFF | TGTGCCAGCAGTTTACCACTGGACAGGGAGAACACTGAAGCTTTCTTT
TRBJ1-3 | TRBV11-3 | NA | NA | CASTLQGQKITSGNTIYF | TGTGCCAGCACCCTCCAGGGTCAGAAGATTACCTCTGGAAACACCATATATTTT
TRBJ2-3 | TRBV19 | NA | TRBD2 | CASGTGTSATDTQYF | TGTGCCAGTGGGACCGGGACTAGCGCCACAGATACGCAGTATTTT
TRBJ2-7 | TRBV6-1 | NA | TRBD1 | CASSFDRGSSYEQYF | TGTGCCAGCAGTTTCGACAGGGGGAGCTCCTACGAGCAGTACTTC
TRBJ2-1 | TRBV6-4 | NA | NA | CASSRDWNYNEQFF | TGTGCCAGCAGTCGGGACTGGAATTACAATGAGCAGTTCTTC
TRBJ2-7 | TRBV27 | NA | TRBD2 | CASLFRGSEYF | TGTGCCAGCCTTTTCCGCGGGAGTGAGTACTTC
TRBJ1-5 | TRBV5-1 | once | NA | CASRLDSAIDQPQHF | TGCGCCAGCAGACTGGACAGCGCCATCGATCAACCCCAGCATTTT
TRBJ2-7 | TRBV10-3 | NA | TRBD2 | CAIGTTSGRKYEQYF | TGTGCCATCGGCACTACTAGCGGGAGGAAATACGAGCAGTACTTC
TRBJ2-3 | TRBV27 | NA | NA | CASSPRGSEPDTQYF | TGTGCCAGCAGTCCCCGGGGTAGCGAACCAGATACGCAGTATTTT
TRBJ1-1 | TRBV9 | NA | NA | CASSVGSGRVTEAFF | TGTGCCAGCAGCGTAGGGTCCGGTAGGGTCACTGAAGCTTTCTTT
TRBJ1-6 | TRBV4-2 | NA | NA | CASSQVWEPNSPLHF | TGTGCCAGCAGCCAAGTTTGGGAACCTAATTCACCCCTCCACTTT
TRBJ2-7 | TRBV7-8 | NA | TRBD1 | CASSAADRVFIYEQYF | TGTGCCAGCAGCGCGGCGGACAGGGTGTTCATCTACGAGCAGTACTTC
TRBJ2-7 | TRBV29-1 | NA | NA | CSVGGVEQYF | TGCAGCGTTGGAGGGGTCGAGCAGTACTTC
TRBJ2-7 | TRBV21-1 | NA | NA | CASSPSRDRGLYEQYF | TGTGCCAGCAGCCCCTCCCGGGACAGAGGCTTATACGAGCAGTACTTC
TRBJ2-3 | TRBV15 | NA | NA | CATSRVPTETSTDTQYF | TGTGCCACCAGCAGGGTTCCCACCGAAACTAGCACAGATACGCAGTATTTT
TRBJ1-2 | TRBV2 | once | NA | CASSDIPAVRQALGDYGYTF | TGTGCCAGCAGTGACATCCCGGCCGTTAGACAGGCCCTGGGGGACTATGGCTACACCTTC
TRBJ1-2 | TRBV27 | NA | NA | CASSLTASPWYGYTF | TGTGCCAGCAGTCTGACAGCCTCCCCTTGGTATGGCTACACCTTC
TRBJ2-1 | TRBV27 | NA | NA | CASSQINEQFF | TGTGCCAGCAGTCAAATAAATGAGCAGTTCTTC
TRBJ2-1 | TRBV7-2 | NA | NA | CASSLAYRDNEQFF | TGTGCCAGCAGCTTAGCGTACAGGGACAATGAGCAGTTCTTC
TRBJ2-7 | TRBV29-1 | NA | NA | CSVVGQGRYEQYF | TGCAGCGTTGTGGGGCAGGGACGCTACGAGCAGTACTTC
TRBJ2-5 | TRBV4-2 | NA | TRBD2 | CASSQTGLAGALSRGQETQYF | TGTGCCAGCAGCCAAACGGGACTAGCGGGAGCTTTGAGCCGGGGGCAAGAGACCCAGTACTTC
TRBJ2-7 | TRBV11-2 | NA | NA | CASSLDLHEQYF | TGTGCCAGCAGCTTAGATCTCCACGAGCAGTACTTC
TRBJ1-2 | TRBV13 | NA | TRBD1 | CASSVTGGDGYTF | TGTGCCAGCAGCGTCACAGGGGGCGATGGCTACACCTTC
TRBJ2-7 | TRBV7-9 | NA | NA | CASSLGGVSYEQYF | TGTGCCAGCAGCTTAGGAGGGGTCTCCTACGAGCAGTACTTC
TRBJ2-6 | TRBV4-1 | NA | NA | CASSQDGIANVLTF | TGCGCCAGCAGCCAAGACGGTATCGCCAACGTCCTGACTTTC
TRBJ2-1 | TRBV5-4 | NA | NA | CASSPPDGWGNEQFF | TGTGCCAGCAGCCCCCCGGACGGGTGGGGCAATGAGCAGTTCTTC
TRBJ2-5 | TRBV9 | NA | NA | CASSLSWRAGETQYF | TGTGCCAGCAGCCTAAGTTGGAGGGCCGGAGAGACCCAGTACTTC
TRBJ2-5 | TRBV21-1 | NA | NA | CARTSGGLGETQYF | TGTGCGAGGACTAGTGGGGGATTGGGGGAGACCCAGTACTTC
TRBJ1-5 | TRBV4-1 | NA | NA | CASSQELPTGYSNQPQHF | TGCGCCAGCAGCCAAGAATTACCTACAGGGTATAGCAATCAGCCCCAGCATTTT
TRBJ2-7 | TRBV5-4 | NA | TRBD1 | CASSLGQGDYEQYF | TGTGCCAGCAGCTTGGGACAGGGGGACTACGAGCAGTACTTC
TRBJ1-5 | TRBV27 | NA | NA | CASSPLGSNQPQHF | TGTGCCAGCAGTCCCTTGGGTAGCAATCAGCCCCAGCATTTT
TRBJ2-7 | TRBV27 | NA | NA | CASSLFGGEQYF | TGTGCCAGCAGTTTATTCGGAGGCGAGCAGTACTTC